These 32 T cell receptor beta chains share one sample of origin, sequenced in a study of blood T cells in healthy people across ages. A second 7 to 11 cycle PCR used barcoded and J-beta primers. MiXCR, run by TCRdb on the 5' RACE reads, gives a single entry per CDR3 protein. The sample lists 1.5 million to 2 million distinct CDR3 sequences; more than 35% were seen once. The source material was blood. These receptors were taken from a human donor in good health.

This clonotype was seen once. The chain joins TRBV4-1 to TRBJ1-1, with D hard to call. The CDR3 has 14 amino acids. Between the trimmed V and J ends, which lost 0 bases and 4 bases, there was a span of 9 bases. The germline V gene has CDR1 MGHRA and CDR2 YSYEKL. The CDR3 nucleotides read TGCGCCAGCAGCCAAGAGGGGAGACGCACTGAAGCTTTCTTT. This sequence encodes CASSQEGRRTEAFF.

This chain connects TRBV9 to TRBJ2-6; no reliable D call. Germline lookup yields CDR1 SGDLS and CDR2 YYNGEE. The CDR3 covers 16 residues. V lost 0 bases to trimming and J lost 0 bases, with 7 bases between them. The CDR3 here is CASSVVGSSGANVLTF. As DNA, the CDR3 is TGTGCCAGCAGCGTAGTGGGAAGCTCTGGGGCCAACGTCCTGACTTTC.

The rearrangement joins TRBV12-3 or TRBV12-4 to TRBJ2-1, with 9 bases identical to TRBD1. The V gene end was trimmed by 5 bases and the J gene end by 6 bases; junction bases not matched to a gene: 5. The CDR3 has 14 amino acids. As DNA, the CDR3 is TGTGCCAGCAGTCCCTGGACAGGGGTCAATGAGCAGTTCTTC. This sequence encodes CASSPWTGVNEQFF.

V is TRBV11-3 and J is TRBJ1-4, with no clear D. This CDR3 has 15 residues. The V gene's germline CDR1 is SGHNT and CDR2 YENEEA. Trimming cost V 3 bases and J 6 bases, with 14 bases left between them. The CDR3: CASSFIRGRDEKLFF. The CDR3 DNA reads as TGTGCCAGCAGCTTTATACGGGGAAGGGATGAAAAACTGTTTTTT.

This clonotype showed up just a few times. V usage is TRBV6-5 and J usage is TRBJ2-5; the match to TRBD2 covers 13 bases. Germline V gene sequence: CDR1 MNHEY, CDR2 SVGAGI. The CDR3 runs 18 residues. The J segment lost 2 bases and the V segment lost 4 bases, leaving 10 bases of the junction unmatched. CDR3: CASSLSGLAGAAQETQYF. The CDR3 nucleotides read TGTGCCAGCAGTTTATCTGGACTAGCGGGGGCTGCTCAAGAGACCCAGTACTTC.

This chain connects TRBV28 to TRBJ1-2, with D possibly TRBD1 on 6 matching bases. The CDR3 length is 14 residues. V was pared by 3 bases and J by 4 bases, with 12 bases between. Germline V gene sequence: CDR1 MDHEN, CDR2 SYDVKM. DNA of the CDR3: TGTGCCAGCAGTTTGATGGACAGATCCTATGGCTACACCTTC. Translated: CASSLMDRSYGYTF.

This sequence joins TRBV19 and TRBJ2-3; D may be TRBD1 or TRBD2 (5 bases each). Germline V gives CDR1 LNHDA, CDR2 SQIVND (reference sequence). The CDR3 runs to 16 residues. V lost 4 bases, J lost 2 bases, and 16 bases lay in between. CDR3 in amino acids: CASSTGAQISTDTQYF. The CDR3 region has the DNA TGTGCCAGTAGTACCGGGGCTCAAATATCCACAGATACGCAGTATTTT.

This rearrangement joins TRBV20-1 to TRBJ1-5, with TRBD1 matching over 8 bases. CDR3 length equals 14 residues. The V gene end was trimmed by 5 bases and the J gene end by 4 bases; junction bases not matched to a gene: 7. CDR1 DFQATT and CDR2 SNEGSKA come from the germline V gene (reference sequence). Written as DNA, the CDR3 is TGCAGTGCTTACCAGGGGGCCGGGAATCAGCCCCAGCATTTT. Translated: CSAYQGAGNQPQHF.

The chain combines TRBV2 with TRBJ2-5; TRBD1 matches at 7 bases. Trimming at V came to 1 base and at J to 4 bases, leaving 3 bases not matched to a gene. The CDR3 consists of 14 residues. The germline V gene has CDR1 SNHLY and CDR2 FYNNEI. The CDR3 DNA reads TGTGCCAGCAGTGAAGGGGACAGTAGAGAGACCCAGTACTTC. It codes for CASSEGDSRETQYF.

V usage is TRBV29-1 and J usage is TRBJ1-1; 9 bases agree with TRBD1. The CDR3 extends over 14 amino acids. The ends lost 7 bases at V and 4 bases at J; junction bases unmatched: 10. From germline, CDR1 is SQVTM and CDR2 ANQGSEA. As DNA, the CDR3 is TGCAGCGCTGACAATCAGGGACAGGGCACTGAAGCTTTCTTT. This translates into CSADNQGQGTEAFF. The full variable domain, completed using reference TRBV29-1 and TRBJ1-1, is SAVISQKPSRDICQRGTSLTIQCQVDSQVTMMFWYRQQPGQSLTLIATANQGSEATYESGFVIDKFPISRPNLTFSTLTVSNMSPEDSSIYLCSADNQGQGTEAFFGQGTRLTVV.

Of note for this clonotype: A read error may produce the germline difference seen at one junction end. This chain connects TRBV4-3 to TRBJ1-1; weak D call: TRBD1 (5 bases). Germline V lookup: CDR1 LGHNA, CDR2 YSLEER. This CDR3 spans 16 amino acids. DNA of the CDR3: TGCGCCAGCAGCCAAGTTAGATTGGGGGAGAACACTGAAGATTTCTTT. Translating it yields CASSQVRLGENTEDFF.

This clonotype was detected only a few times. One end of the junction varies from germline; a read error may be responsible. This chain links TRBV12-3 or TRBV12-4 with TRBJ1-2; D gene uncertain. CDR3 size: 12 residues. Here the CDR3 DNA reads TGTGCCAGCAGCCAGATACCCTATGACTACACCTTC. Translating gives CASSQIPYDYTF.

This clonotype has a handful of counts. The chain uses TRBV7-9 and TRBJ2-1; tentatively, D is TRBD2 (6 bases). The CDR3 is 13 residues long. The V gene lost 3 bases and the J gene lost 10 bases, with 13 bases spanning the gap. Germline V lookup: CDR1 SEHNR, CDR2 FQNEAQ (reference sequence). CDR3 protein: CASSFRRAGEQFF. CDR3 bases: TGTGCCAGCAGCTTCAGGAGGGCTGGCGAGCAGTTCTTC. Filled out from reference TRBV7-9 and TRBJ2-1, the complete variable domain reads DTGVSQNPRHKITKRGQNVTFRCDPISEHNRLYWYRQTLGQGPEFLTYFQNEAQLEKSRLLSDRFSAERPKGSFSTLEIQRTEQGDSAMYLCASSFRRAGEQFFGPGTRLTVL.

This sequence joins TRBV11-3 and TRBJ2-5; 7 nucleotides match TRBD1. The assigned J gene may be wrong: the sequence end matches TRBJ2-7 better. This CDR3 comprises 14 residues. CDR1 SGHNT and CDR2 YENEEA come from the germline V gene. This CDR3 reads CASSLHPTGLEQYF. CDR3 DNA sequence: TGTGCCAGCAGCCTCCACCCGACAGGGCTCGAGCAGTACTTC.

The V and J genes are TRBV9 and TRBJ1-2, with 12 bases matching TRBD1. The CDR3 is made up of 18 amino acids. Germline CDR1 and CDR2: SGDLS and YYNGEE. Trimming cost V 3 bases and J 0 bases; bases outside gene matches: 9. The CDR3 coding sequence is TGTGCCAGCAGCGCCTCCGGGACAGGGGGCGTTTCTAACTATGGCTACACCTTC. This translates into CASSASGTGGVSNYGYTF.

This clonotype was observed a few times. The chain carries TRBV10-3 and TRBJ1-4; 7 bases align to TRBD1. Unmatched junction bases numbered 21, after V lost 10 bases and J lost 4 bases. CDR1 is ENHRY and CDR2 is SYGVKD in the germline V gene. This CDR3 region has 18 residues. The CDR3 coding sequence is TGTGCCAACCTAAAACGACCCCATTCAGGGGGAATTAATGAAAAACTGTTTTTT. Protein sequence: CANLKRPHSGGINEKLFF.

CDR3 in DNA: TGTGCCAGCCTAGATATGACAGGAGAAGCTTTCTTT. Translating gives CASLDMTGEAFF. The gene calls are TRBV19 and TRBJ1-1; a possible D gene is TRBD1 (6 bases). CDR1 is LNHDA, CDR2 SQIVND, per germline (reference sequence). Deletions cut 9 bases from V and 8 bases from J, with 16 bases between. The CDR3 totals 12 residues.

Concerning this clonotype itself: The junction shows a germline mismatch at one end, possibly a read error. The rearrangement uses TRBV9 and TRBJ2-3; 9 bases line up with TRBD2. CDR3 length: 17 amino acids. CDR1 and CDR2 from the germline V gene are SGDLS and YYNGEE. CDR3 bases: TGTGCCAGCAGCGCCTTTTCCATAGCGGGGGCGGTAGATGCGCAGTATTTT. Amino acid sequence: CASSAFSIAGAVDAQYF.

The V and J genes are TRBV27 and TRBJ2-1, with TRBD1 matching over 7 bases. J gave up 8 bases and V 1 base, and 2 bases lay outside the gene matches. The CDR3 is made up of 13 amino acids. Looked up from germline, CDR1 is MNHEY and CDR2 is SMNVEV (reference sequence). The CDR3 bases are TGTGCCAGCAGTTTATATCAGGGGGATGAGCAGTTCTTC. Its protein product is CASSLYQGDEQFF.

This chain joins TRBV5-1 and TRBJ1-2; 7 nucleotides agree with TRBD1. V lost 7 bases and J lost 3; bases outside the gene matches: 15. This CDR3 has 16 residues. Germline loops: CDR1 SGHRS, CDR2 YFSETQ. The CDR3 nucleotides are TGCGCCAGCTCCTCAGCTAGTGGACAGGCCTACTATGGCTACACCTTC. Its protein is CASSSASGQAYYGYTF.

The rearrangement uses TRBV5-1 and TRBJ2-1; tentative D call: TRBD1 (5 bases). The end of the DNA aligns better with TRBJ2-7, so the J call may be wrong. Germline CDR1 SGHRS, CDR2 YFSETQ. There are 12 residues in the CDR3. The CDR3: CASSLLDNEQYF. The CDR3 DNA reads TGCGCCAGCAGCTTGTTGGACAATGAGCAGTACTTC.

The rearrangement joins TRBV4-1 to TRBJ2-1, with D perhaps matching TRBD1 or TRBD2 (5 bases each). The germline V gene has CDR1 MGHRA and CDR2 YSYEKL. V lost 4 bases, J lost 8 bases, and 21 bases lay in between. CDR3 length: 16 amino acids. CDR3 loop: CASSPRRGAGVDEQFF. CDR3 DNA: TGCGCCAGCAGCCCTCGGCGAGGGGCGGGTGTCGATGAGCAGTTCTTC.

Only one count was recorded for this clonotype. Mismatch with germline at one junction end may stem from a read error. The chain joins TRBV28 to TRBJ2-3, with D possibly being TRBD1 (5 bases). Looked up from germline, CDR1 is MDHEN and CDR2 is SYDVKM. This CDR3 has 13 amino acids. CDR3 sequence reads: CASRDLSTGTQYF. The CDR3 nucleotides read TGTGCCAGCAGGGACCTGTCCACAGGTACGCAGTATTTT. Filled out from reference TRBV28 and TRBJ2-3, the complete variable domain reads DVKVTQSSRYLVKRTGEKVFLECVQDMDHENMFWYRQDPGLGLRLIYFSYDVKMKEKGDIPEGYSVSREKKERFSLILESASTNQTSMYLCASRDLSTGTQYFGPGTRLTVL.

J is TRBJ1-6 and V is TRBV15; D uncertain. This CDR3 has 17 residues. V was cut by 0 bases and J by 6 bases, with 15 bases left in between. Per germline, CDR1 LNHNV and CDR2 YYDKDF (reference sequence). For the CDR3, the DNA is TGTGCCACCAGCAGAGATCTTCGACGGACGCGTAATTCACCCCTCCACTTT. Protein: CATSRDLRRTRNSPLHF.

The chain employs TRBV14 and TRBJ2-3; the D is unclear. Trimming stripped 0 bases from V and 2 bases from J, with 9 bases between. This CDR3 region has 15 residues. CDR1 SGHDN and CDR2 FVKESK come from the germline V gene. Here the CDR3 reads CASSQDVRITDTQYF. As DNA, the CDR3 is TGTGCCAGCAGCCAAGACGTCCGAATCACAGATACGCAGTATTTT.

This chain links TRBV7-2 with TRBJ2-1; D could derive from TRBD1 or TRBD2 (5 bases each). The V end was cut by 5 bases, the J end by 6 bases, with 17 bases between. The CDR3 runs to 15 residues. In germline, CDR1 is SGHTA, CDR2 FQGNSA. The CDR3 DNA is TGTGCCAGCAGCCCCATGGGGACCCCCGTCAATGAGCAGTTCTTC. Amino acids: CASSPMGTPVNEQFF.

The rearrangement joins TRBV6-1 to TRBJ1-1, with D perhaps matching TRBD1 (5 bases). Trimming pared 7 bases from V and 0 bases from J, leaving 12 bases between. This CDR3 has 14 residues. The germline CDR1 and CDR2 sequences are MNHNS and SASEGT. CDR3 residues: CASNMRGVNTEAFF. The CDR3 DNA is TGTGCCAGCAACATGAGGGGAGTGAACACTGAAGCTTTCTTT.

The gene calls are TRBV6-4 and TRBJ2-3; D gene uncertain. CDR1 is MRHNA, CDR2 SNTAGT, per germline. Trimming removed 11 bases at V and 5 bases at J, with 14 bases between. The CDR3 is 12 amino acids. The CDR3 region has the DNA TGTGCCCCCACGGAGAAAAGAGATACGCAGTATTTT. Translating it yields CAPTEKRDTQYF.

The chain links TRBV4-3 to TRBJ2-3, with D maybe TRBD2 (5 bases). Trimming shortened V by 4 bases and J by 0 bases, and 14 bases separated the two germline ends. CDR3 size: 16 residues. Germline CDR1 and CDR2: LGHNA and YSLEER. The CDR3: CASSPEAGHSTDTQYF. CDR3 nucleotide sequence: TGCGCCAGCAGCCCCGAGGCGGGCCACAGCACAGATACGCAGTATTTT.

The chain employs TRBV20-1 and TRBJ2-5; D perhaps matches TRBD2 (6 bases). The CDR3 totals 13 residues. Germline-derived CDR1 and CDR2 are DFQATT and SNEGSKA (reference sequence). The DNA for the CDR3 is TGCAATCCCCGTGGGGGGATCCAAGAGACCCAGTACTTC. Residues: CNPRGGIQETQYF.

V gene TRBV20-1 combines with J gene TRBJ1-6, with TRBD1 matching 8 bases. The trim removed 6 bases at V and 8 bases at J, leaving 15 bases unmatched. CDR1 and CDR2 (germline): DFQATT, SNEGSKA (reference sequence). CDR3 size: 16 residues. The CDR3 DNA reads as TGCAGTGCCGCCGCCGGACAGGGCCTTGGGTATTCACCCCTCCACTTT. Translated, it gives CSAAAGQGLGYSPLHF.

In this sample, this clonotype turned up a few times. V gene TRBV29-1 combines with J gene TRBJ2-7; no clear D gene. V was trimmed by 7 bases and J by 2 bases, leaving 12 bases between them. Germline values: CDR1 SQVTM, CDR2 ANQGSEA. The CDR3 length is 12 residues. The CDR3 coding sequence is TGCAGCGCTACGACCGATACCTACGAGCAGTACTTC. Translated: CSATTDTYEQYF.